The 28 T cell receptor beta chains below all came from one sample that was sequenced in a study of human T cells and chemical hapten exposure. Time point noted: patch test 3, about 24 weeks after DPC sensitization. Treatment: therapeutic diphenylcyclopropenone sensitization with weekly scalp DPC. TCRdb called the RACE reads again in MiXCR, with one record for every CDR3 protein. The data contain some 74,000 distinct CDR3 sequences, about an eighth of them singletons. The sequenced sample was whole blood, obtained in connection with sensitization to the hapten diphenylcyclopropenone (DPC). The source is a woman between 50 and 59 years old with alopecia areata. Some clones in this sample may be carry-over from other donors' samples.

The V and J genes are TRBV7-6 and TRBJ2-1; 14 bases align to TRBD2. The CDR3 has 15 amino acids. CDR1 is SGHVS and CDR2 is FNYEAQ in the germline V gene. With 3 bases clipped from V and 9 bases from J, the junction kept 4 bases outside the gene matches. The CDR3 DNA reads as TGTGCCAGCAGCTTGGGACTAGCGGGAGCGGGTGAGCAGTTCTTC. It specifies CASSLGLAGAGEQFF. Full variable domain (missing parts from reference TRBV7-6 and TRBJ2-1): GAGVSQSPRYKVTKRGQDVALRCDPISGHVSLYWYRQALGQGPEFLTYFNYEAQQDKSGLPNDRFSAERPEGSISTLTIQRTEQRDSAMYRCASSLGLAGAGEQFFGPGTRLTVL.

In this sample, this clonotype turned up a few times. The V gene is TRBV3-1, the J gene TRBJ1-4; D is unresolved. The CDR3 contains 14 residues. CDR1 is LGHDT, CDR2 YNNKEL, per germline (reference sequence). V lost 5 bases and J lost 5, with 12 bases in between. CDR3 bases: TGTGCCAGCAGCTACAGATCTGAAAATGAAAAACTGTTTTTT. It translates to CASSYRSENEKLFF.

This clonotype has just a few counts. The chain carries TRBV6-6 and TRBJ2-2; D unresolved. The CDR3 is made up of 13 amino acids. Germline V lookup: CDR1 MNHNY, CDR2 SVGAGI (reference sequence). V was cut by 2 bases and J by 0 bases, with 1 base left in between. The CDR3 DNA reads TGTGCCAGCAGTTACCCGAACACCGGGGAGCTGTTTTTT. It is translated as CASSYPNTGELFF.

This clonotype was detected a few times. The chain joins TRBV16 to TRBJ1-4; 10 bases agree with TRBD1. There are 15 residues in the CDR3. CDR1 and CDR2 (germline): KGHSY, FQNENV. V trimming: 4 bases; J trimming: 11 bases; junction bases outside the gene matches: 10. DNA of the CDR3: TGTGCCAGCAGCCCTCCGGGACAGGGGACATGGAAACTGTTTTTT. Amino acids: CASSPPGQGTWKLFF.

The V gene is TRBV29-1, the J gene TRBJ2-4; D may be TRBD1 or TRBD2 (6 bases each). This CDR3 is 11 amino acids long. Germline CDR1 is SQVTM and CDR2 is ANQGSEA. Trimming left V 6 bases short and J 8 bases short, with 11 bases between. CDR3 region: CSVGGLDIQYF. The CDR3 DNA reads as TGCAGCGTCGGGGGCTTGGACATTCAGTACTTC.

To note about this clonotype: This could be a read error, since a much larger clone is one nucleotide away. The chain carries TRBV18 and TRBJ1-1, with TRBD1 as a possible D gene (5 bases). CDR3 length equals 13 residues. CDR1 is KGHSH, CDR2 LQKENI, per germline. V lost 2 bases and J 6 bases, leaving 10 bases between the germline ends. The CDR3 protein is CASSPGGGAEAFF. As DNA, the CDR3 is TGTGCCAGCTCACCAGGGGGAGGTGCTGAAGCTTTCTTT.

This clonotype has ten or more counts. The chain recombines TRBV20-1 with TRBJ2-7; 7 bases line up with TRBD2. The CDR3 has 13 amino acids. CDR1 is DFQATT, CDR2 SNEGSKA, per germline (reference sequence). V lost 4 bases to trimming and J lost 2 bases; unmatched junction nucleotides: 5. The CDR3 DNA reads TGCAGTGCTACAGGGAGGGACCCCTACGAGCAGTACTTC. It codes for CSATGRDPYEQYF.

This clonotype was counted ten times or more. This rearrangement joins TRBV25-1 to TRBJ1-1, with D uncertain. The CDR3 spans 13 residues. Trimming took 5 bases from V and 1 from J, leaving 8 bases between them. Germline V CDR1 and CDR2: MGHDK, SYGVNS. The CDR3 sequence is CASSSPENTEAFF. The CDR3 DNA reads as TGTGCCAGCAGTTCGCCCGAGAACACTGAAGCTTTCTTT.

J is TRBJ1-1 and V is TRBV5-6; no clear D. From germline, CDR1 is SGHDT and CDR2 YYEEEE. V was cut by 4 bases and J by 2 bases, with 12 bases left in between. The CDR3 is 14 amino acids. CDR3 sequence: CASSRGRRNTEAFF. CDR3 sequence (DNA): TGTGCCAGCAGCCGAGGACGGCGAAACACTGAAGCTTTCTTT.

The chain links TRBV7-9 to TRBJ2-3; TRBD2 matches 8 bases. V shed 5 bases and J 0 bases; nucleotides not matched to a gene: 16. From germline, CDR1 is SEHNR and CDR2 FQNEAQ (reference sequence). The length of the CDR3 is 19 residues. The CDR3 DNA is TGTGCCAGCAGCACCTATAGGGGCACTAGCGGAACTAGCACAGATACGCAGTATTTT. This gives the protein CASSTYRGTSGTSTDTQYF.

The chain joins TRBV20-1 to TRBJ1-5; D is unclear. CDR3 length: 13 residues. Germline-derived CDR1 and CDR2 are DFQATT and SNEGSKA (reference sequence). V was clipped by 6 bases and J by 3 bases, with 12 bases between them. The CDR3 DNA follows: TGCAGTGCCGGGAGGACGGTCAATCAGCCCCAGCATTTT. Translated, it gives CSAGRTVNQPQHF.

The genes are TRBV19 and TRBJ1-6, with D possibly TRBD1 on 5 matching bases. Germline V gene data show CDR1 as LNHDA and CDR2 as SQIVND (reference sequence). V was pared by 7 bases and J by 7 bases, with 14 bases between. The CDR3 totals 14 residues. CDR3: CASISRDGNSPLHF. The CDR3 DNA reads TGTGCCAGTATTTCCCGGGACGGCAATTCACCCCTCCACTTT.

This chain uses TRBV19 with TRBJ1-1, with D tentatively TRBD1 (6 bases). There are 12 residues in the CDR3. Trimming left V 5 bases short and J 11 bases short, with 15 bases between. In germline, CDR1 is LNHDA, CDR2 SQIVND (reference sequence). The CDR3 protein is CASSETRGVAFF. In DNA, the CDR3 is TGTGCCAGTAGTGAGACCAGGGGTGTGGCTTTCTTT. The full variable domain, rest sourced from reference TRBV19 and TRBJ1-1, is DGGITQSPKYLFRKEGQNVTLSCEQNLNHDAMYWYRQDPGQGLRLIYYSQIVNDFQKGDIAEGYSVSREKKESFPLTVTSAQKNPTAFYLCASSETRGVAFFGQGTRLTVV.

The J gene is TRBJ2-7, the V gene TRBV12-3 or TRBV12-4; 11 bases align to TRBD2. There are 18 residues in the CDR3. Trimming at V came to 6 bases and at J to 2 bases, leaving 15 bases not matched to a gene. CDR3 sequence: CASSYPTSGTPRAYEQYF. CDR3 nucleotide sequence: TGTGCCAGCAGCTACCCGACTAGCGGGACCCCAAGGGCCTACGAGCAGTACTTC.

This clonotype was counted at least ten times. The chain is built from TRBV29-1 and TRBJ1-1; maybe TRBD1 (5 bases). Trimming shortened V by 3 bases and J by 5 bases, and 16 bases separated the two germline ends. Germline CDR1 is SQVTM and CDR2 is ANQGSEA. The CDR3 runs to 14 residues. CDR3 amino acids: CSVDKSPGPTEAFF. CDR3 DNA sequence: TGCAGCGTTGATAAAAGTCCAGGGCCAACTGAAGCTTTCTTT.

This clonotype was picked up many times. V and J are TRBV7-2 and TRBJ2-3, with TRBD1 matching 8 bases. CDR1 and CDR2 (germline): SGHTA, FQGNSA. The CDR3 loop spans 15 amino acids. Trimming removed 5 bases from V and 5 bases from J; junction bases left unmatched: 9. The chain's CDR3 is CASSRRGRGQDTQYF. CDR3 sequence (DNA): TGTGCCAGCAGCCGAAGGGGCAGGGGGCAAGATACGCAGTATTTT.

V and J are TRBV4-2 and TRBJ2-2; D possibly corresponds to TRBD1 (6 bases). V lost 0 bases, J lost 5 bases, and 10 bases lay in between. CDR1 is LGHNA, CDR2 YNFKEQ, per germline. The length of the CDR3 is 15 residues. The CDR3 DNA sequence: TGTGCCAGCAGCCAAGATACAGGGTGGACCGGGGAGCTGTTTTTT. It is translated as CASSQDTGWTGELFF.

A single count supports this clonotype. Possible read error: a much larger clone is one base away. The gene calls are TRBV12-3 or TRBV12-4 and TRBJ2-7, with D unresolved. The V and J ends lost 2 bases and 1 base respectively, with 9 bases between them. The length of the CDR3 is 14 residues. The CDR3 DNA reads TGTGCCAGCAGTTTAAGGGCTCCATCCTACGAGCAGTACTTC. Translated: CASSLRAPSYEQYF.

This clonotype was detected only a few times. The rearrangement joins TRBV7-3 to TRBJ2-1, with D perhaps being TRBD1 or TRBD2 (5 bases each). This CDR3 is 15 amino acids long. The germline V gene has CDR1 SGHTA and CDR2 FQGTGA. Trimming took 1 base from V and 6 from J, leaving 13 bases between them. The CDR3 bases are TGTGCCAGCAGCTTAATTACTGGGGGAACCAATGAGCAGTTCTTC. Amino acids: CASSLITGGTNEQFF. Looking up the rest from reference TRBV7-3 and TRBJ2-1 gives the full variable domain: GAGVSQTPSNKVTEKGKYVELRCDPISGHTALYWYRQSLGQGPEFLIYFQGTGAADDSGLPNDRFFAVRPEGSVSTLKIQRTERGDSAVYLCASSLITGGTNEQFFGPGTRLTVL.

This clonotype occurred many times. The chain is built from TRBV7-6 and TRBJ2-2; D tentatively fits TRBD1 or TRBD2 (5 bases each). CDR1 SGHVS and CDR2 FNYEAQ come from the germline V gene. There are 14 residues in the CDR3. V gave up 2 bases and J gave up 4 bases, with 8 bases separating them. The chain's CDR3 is CASSLLGVTGELFF. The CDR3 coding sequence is TGTGCCAGCAGCTTATTGGGGGTCACCGGGGAGCTGTTTTTT.

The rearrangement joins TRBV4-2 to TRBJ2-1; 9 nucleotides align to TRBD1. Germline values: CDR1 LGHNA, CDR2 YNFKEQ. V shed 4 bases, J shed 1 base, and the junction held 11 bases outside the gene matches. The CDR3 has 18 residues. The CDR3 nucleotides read TGTGCCAGCAGCCCTATCGGACAGGGGTCAACTTCCTACAATGAGCAGTTCTTC. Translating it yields CASSPIGQGSTSYNEQFF.

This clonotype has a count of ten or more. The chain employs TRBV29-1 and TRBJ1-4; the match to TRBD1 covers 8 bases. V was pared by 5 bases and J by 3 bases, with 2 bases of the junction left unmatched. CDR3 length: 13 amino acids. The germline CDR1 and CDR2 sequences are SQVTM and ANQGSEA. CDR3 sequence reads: CSVRQGPNEKLFF. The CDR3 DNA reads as TGCAGCGTTCGACAGGGGCCTAATGAAAAACTGTTTTTT.

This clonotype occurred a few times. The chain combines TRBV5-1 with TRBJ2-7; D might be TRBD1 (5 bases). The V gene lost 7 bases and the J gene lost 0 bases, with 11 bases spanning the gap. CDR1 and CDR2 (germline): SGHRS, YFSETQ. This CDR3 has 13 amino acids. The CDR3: CASASTDSYEQYF. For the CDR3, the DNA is TGCGCCAGCGCCTCGACAGACTCCTACGAGCAGTACTTC.

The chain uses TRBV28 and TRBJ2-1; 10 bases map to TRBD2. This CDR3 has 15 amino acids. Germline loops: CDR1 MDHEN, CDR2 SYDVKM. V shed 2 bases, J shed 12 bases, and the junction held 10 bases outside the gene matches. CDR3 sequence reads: CASSLRAGGRLGQFF. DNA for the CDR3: TGTGCCAGCAGTTTAAGAGCGGGAGGGCGCCTAGGGCAGTTCTTC.

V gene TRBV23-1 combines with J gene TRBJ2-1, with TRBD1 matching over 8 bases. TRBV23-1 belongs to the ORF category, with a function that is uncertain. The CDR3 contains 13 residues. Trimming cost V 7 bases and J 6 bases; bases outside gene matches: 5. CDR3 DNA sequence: TGCGCCAGCAAACAGGGACAGGCCAATGAGCAGTTCTTC. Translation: CASKQGQANEQFF.

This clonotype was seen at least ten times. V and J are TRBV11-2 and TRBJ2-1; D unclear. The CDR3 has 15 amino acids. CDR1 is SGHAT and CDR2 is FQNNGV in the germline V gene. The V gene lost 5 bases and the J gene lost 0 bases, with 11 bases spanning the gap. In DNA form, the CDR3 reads TGTGCCAGCAGCCCAGGTCAGAACTCCTACAATGAGCAGTTCTTC. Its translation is CASSPGQNSYNEQFF.

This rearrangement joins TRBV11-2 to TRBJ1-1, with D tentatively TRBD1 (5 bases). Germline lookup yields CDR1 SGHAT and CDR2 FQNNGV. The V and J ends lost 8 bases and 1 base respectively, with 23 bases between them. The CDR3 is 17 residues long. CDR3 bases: TGTGCCAGCTTCCCAGACAGATACGGCCAGACGAACACTGAAGCTTTCTTT. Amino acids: CASFPDRYGQTNTEAFF.

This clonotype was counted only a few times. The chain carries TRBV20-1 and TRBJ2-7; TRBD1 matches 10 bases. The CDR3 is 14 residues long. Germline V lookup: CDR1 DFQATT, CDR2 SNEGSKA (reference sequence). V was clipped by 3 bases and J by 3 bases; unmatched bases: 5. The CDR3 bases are TGCAGTGCTAGGGGTCGGGACAGGGGCTACGAGCAGTACTTC. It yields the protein CSARGRDRGYEQYF.